The 18 T cell receptor beta chains reported below all come from one sample, sequenced in a study of T cell repertoires in cytomegalovirus infection. TCRdb re-called the reads through MiXCR, storing one row per CDR3 protein. The data show 170,000 or so distinct CDR3 sequences, 13% to 15% seen once. The specimen was PBMCs. The source of these receptors is a human donor in good health (CMV status not recorded). Some clones in this sample may be carry-over from other donors' samples.

In this sample, this clonotype turned up a few times. The chain employs TRBV29-1 and TRBJ1-1; D is perhaps TRBD1 (6 bases). V shed 7 bases and J shed 0 bases, with 12 bases lying between them. This CDR3 has 13 amino acids. In germline, CDR1 is SQVTM, CDR2 ANQGSEA. As DNA, the CDR3 is TGCAGCGCGAAGGGGGGATTGAACACTGAAGCTTTCTTT. This translates into CSAKGGLNTEAFF.

This chain uses TRBV7-2 with TRBJ2-2; D gene uncertain. The CDR3 has 12 residues. V shed 3 bases and J shed 5 bases, with 4 bases lying between them. CDR1 is SGHTA, CDR2 FQGNSA, per germline. CDR3 in amino acids: CASSFDTGELFF. CDR3 nucleotides: TGTGCCAGCAGCTTCGATACCGGGGAGCTGTTTTTT.

This clonotype appeared many times. The chain links TRBV27 to TRBJ1-3, with D possibly TRBD1 on 5 matching bases. Germline V gene lookup returns CDR1 MNHEY and CDR2 SMNVEV (reference sequence). The CDR3 runs 17 residues. V was cut by 2 bases and J by 3 bases, with 17 bases left in between. The CDR3 DNA is TGTGCCAGCAGTTTACACCCTCCCGACCAGGGTGGAAACACCATATATTTT. Protein product: CASSLHPPDQGGNTIYF.

This clonotype was observed a handful of times. J is TRBJ2-3 and V is TRBV2; 14 positions match TRBD2. Germline V gives CDR1 SNHLY, CDR2 FYNNEI. The CDR3 is 15 residues long. J was trimmed by 3 bases and V by 5 bases; bases with no gene match: 1. The CDR3 DNA reads as TGTGCCAGCAGTCGGACTAGCGGGAGGACAGATACGCAGTATTTT. This translates into CASSRTSGRTDTQYF. The whole variable domain, filled in from reference TRBV2 and TRBJ2-3, reads EPEVTQTPSHQVTQMGQEVILRCVPISNHLYFYWYRQILGQKVEFLVSFYNNEISEKSEIFDDQFSVERPDGSNFTLKIRSTKLEDSAMYFCASSRTSGRTDTQYFGPGTRLTVL.

The V gene is TRBV6-5, the J gene TRBJ1-1, with D perhaps TRBD1 (5 bases). The CDR3 is 16 residues long. The germline gives CDR1 MNHEY, CDR2 SVGAGI. The V and J ends lost 2 bases and 6 bases respectively, with 19 bases between them. The CDR3 sequence is CASSYGDGGAGAEAFF. CDR3 bases: TGTGCCAGCAGTTACGGCGACGGGGGAGCGGGCGCTGAAGCTTTCTTT.

The V gene is TRBV28, the J gene TRBJ2-1; 10 bases match TRBD2. V shed 5 bases, J shed 5 bases, and the junction held 3 bases outside the gene matches. The CDR3 loop spans 14 amino acids. CDR1 is MDHEN, CDR2 SYDVKM, per germline. CDR3 amino acids: CASSRTSGHNEQFF. CDR3 sequence (DNA): TGTGCCAGCAGTAGGACTAGCGGACACAATGAGCAGTTCTTC.

This clonotype was counted at least ten times. The chain carries TRBV7-2 and TRBJ1-2, with D possibly matching TRBD1 (6 bases). Germline V CDR1 and CDR2: SGHTA, FQGNSA. CDR3 length: 13 residues. V lost 4 bases to trimming and J lost 2 bases, with 8 bases between them. CDR3 region: CASSSGQNYGYTF. CDR3 nucleotides: TGTGCCAGCAGCTCGGGACAAAACTATGGCTACACCTTC.

This clonotype was counted between two and nine times. The gene calls are TRBV6-2 or TRBV6-3 and TRBJ2-7; no definite D call. Looked up from germline, CDR1 is MNHEY and CDR2 is SVGEGT. The ends were cut back, 6 bases at V and 6 bases at J, with 12 bases in the middle. CDR3 length: 12 residues. CDR3 DNA sequence: TGTGCCAGCAGCCTCCCGTCCGGCGAGCAGTACTTC. Amino acids: CASSLPSGEQYF.

The rearrangement uses TRBV7-6 and TRBJ2-7; TRBD2 matches 11 bases. Per the germline V gene, CDR1 is SGHVS and CDR2 is FNYEAQ. The CDR3 spans 15 residues. With 9 bases clipped from V and 4 bases from J, the junction kept 11 bases outside the gene matches. The CDR3 nucleotides read TGTGCCAGAAGCCTAACTAGCGGGAGCTTGTACGAGCAGTACTTC. It is translated as CARSLTSGSLYEQYF. Variable domain in full (rest from reference TRBV7-6 and TRBJ2-7): GAGVSQSPRYKVTKRGQDVALRCDPISGHVSLYWYRQALGQGPEFLTYFNYEAQQDKSGLPNDRFSAERPEGSISTLTIQRTEQRDSAMYRCARSLTSGSLYEQYFGPGTRLTVT.

The V and J genes are TRBV4-1 and TRBJ2-7; TRBD2 aligns across 7 bases. CDR1 is MGHRA, CDR2 YSYEKL, per germline. This CDR3 has 18 residues. V was pared by 0 bases and J by 6 bases, with 17 bases of the junction left unmatched. The chain's CDR3 is CASSQDKAQRGRYPEQYF. Here the CDR3 DNA reads TGCGCCAGCAGCCAAGATAAGGCCCAGCGGGGAAGGTACCCCGAGCAGTACTTC.

This clonotype was observed a few times. This chain uses TRBV5-6 with TRBJ2-3, with D uncertain. The CDR3 is 14 residues long. The V end was cut by 2 bases, the J end by 6 bases, with 13 bases between. CDR1 is SGHDT and CDR2 is YYEEEE in the germline V gene. CDR3 region: CASSFPDGGDTQYF. In DNA form, the CDR3 reads TGTGCCAGCAGCTTCCCCGACGGTGGGGATACGCAGTATTTT. The variable domain in full, completed from reference TRBV5-6 and TRBJ2-3, reads DAGVTQSPTHLIKTRGQQVTLRCSPKSGHDTVSWYQQALGQGPQFIFQYYEEEERQRGNFPDRFSGHQFPNYSSELNVNALLLGDSALYLCASSFPDGGDTQYFGPGTRLTVL.

This rearrangement joins TRBV28 to TRBJ2-2; no definite D call. The CDR3 is 11 residues long. Germline V lookup: CDR1 MDHEN, CDR2 SYDVKM. The V gene lost 5 bases and the J gene lost 8 bases, with 6 bases spanning the gap. In DNA form, the CDR3 reads TGTGCCAGCAGTGACGAGGGGGAGCTGTTTTTT. Its protein product is CASSDEGELFF.

This clonotype was counted at least ten times. The gene calls are TRBV28 and TRBJ2-3, with 7 nucleotides matching TRBD2. Losses at the gene ends were 3 bases for V and 2 bases for J; bases not matched to a gene: 11. Per the germline V gene, CDR1 is MDHEN and CDR2 is SYDVKM. This CDR3 has 17 amino acids. The CDR3, as DNA: TGTGCCAGCAGTTTCTCCCAGGGAGGGTCCTTCACAGATACGCAGTATTTT. It is translated as CASSFSQGGSFTDTQYF.

This chain connects TRBV19 to TRBJ1-1, with a possible D match to TRBD1 (6 bases). This CDR3 spans 14 amino acids. The V gene lost 7 bases and the J gene lost 0 bases, with 12 bases spanning the gap. Germline V gene sequence: CDR1 LNHDA, CDR2 SQIVND (reference sequence). The CDR3 DNA is TGTGCCAGTAAGGAGACAGGAGTGAACACTGAAGCTTTCTTT. Its translation: CASKETGVNTEAFF.

This clonotype was detected ten times or more. V usage is TRBV28 and J usage is TRBJ2-7, with a weak D call TRBD2 (6 bases). The CDR3 extends over 16 amino acids. Germline loops: CDR1 MDHEN, CDR2 SYDVKM. Between the trimmed V and J ends, which lost 7 bases and 2 bases, there was a span of 21 bases. The CDR3, as DNA: TGTGCCAGCACCCTCATAGCGGAGCCGGGCCCCTACGAGCAGTACTTC. It encodes CASTLIAEPGPYEQYF.

The rearrangement joins TRBV20-1 to TRBJ1-2, with 8 bases aligning to TRBD1. CDR3 length equals 15 residues. Trimming at V came to 7 bases and at J to 7 bases, leaving 17 bases not matched to a gene. Germline V gene data show CDR1 as DFQATT and CDR2 as SNEGSKA (reference sequence). The DNA of the CDR3 is TGCAGTGTTCCCGTTTCCGGACAGGGTGCAGTTGGCTACACCTTC. This translates into CSVPVSGQGAVGYTF.

The chain links TRBV2 to TRBJ1-1; the match to TRBD1 covers 7 bases. With 7 bases clipped from V and 5 bases from J, the junction kept 10 bases outside the gene matches. The germline CDR1 and CDR2 sequences are SNHLY and FYNNEI. The CDR3 loop spans 14 amino acids. The CDR3 loop reads CASKGGRGETEAFF. CDR3 sequence (DNA): TGTGCCAGCAAAGGGGGCCGAGGTGAGACTGAAGCTTTCTTT.

This chain links TRBV30 with TRBJ2-7, with D possibly being TRBD2 (5 bases). The CDR3 extends over 12 amino acids. Looked up from germline, CDR1 is GTSNPN and CDR2 is SVGIG (reference sequence). Between the trimmed V and J ends, which lost 0 bases and 3 bases, there was a span of 6 bases. The CDR3 DNA reads TGTGCCTGGAGTGTTGGAGGCTACGAGCAGTACTTC. Translated, it gives CAWSVGGYEQYF.